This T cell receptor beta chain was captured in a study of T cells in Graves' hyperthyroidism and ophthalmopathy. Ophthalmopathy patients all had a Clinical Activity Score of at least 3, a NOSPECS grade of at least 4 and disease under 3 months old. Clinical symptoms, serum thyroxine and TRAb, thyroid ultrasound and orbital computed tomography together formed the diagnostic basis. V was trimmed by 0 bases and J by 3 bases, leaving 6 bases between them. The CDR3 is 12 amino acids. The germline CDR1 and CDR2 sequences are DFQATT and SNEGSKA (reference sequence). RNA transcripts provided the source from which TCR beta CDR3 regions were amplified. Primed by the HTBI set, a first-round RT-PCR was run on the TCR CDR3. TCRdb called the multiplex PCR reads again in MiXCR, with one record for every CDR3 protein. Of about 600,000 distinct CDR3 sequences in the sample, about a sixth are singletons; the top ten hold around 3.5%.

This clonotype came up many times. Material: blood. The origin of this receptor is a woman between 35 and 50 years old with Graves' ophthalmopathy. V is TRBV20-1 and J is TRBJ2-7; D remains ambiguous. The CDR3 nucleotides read TGCAGTGCTAGAGAATCGCTCTACGAGCAGTACTTC. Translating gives CSARESLYEQYF.